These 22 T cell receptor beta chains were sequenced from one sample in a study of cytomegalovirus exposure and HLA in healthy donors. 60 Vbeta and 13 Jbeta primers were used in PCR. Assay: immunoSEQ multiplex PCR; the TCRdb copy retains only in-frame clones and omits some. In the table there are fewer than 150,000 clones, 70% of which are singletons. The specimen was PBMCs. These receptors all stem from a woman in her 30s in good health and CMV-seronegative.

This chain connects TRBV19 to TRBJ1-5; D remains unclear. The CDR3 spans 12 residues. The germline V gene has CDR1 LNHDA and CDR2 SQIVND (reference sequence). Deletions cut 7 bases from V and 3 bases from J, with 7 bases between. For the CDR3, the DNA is TGTGCCAGTACCGTCTCCAATCAGCCCCAGCATTTT. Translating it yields CASTVSNQPQHF.

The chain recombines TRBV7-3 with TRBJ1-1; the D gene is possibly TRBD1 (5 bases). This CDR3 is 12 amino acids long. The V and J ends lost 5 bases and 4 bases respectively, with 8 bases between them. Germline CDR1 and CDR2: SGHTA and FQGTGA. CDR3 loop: CASSLDSTEAFF. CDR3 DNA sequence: TGTGCCAGCAGCCTCGACAGCACTGAAGCTTTCTTT.

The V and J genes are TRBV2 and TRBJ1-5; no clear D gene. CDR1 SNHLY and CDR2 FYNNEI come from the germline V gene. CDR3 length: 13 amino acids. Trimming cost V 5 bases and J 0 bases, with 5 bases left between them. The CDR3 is CASSLDSNQPQHF. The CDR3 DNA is TGTGCCAGCAGTTTAGATAGCAATCAGCCCCAGCATTTT.

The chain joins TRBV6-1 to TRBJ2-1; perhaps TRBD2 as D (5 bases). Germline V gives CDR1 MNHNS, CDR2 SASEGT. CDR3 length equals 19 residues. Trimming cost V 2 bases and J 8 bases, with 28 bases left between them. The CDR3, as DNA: TGTGCCAGCAGTGAAAATACCCCGTACGGGGTGGGCTACACGCATGAGCAGTTCTTC. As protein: CASSENTPYGVGYTHEQFF.

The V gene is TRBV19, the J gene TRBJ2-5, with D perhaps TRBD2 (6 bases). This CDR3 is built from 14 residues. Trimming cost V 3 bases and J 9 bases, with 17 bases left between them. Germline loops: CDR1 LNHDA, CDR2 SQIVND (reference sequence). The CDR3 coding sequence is TGTGCCAGTAGTATGGTCGGGAGCGAAGGGGCCCAGTACTTC. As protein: CASSMVGSEGAQYF.

In DNA, the CDR3 is TGCGCCAGCAGCCGAGGACAGGGGGGGGAGACGGGCTACACCTTC. Translated: CASSRGQGGETGYTF. This chain links TRBV4-1 with TRBJ1-2; 10 nucleotides agree with TRBD1. Per germline, CDR1 MGHRA and CDR2 YSYEKL. CDR3 length: 15 residues. The ends lost 4 bases at V and 8 bases at J; junction bases unmatched: 10.

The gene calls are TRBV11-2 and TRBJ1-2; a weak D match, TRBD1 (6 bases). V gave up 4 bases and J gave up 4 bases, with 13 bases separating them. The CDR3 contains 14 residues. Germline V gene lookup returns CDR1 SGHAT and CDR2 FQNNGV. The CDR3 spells CASSSLRGSYGYTF. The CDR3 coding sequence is TGTGCCAGCAGCTCCCTGAGGGGGAGCTATGGCTACACCTTC.

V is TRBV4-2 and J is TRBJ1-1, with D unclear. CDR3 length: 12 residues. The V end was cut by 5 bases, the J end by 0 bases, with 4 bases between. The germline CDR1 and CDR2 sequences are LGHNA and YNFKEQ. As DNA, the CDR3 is TGTGCCAGCAGCTCTATGAACACTGAAGCTTTCTTT. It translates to CASSSMNTEAFF.

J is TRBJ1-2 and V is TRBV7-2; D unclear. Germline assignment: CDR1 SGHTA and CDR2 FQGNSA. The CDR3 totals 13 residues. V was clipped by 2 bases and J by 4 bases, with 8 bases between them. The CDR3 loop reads CASSLSRTYGYTF. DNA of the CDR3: TGTGCCAGCAGCTTAAGCCGTACCTATGGCTACACCTTC. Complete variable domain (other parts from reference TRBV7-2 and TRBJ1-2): GAGVSQSPSNKVTEKGKDVELRCDPISGHTALYWYRQSLGQGLEFLIYFQGNSAPDKSGLPSDRFSAERTGGSVSTLTIQRTQQEDSAVYLCASSLSRTYGYTFGSGTRLTVV.

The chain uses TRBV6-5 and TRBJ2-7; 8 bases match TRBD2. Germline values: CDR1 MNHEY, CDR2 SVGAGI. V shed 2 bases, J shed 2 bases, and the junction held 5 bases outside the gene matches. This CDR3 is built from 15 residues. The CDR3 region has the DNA TGTGCCAGCAGTTACATAGCGGGGCGCCCCTACGAGCAGTACTTC. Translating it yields CASSYIAGRPYEQYF.

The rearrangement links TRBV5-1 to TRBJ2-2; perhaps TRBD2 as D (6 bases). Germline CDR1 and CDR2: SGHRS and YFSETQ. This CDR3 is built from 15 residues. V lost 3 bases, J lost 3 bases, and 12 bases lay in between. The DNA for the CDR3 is TGCGCCAGCAGCTCTGAGGGACTTTACACCGGGGAGCTGTTTTTT. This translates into CASSSEGLYTGELFF.

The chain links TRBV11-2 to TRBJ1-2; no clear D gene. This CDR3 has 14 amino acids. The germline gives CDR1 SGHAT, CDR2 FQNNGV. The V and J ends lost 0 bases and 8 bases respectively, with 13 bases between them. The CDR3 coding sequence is TGTGCCAGCAGCTTAGATTTGGCAGGCCTCGGCTACACCTTC. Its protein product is CASSLDLAGLGYTF.

The CDR3 sequence: CASSRMGQGPWRLFF. CDR3 sequence (DNA): TGCGCCAGCAGCCGCATGGGGCAGGGCCCCTGGAGACTGTTTTTT. The gene calls are TRBV5-1 and TRBJ1-4; TRBD1 might be the D (5 bases). Per germline, CDR1 SGHRS and CDR2 YFSETQ. V was trimmed by 4 bases and J by 13 bases, leaving 23 bases between them. The CDR3 extends over 15 amino acids.

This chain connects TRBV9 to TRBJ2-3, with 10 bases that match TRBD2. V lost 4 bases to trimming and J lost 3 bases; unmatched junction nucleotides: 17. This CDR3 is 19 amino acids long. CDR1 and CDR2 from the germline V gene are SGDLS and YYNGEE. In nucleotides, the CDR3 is TGTGCCAGCAGCCGCTCTCCTACATCTAGCGGGGGTATAACAGATACGCAGTATTTT. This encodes CASSRSPTSSGGITDTQYF.

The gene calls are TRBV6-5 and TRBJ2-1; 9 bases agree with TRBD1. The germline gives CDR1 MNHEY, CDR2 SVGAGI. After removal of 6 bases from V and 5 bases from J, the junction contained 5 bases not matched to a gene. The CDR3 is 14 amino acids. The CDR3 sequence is CASRGQGGNNEQFF. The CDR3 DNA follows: TGTGCCAGCAGGGGACAGGGAGGTAACAATGAGCAGTTCTTC.

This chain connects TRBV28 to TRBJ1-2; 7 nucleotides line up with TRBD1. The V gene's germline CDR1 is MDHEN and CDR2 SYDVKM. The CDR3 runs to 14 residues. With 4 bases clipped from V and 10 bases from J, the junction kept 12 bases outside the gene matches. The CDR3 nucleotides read TGTGCCAGCAGTTCCCATTACACCGGGACAGTCTACACCTTC. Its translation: CASSSHYTGTVYTF.

CDR3 amino acids: CASSLVTGGIHEQFF. In DNA, the CDR3 is TGCGCCAGCAGCTTGGTAACAGGGGGTATACATGAGCAGTTCTTC. V is TRBV5-1 and J is TRBJ2-1; 8 bases agree with TRBD1. V was pared by 0 bases and J by 8 bases, with 7 bases of the junction left unmatched. The CDR3 has 15 amino acids. Germline V lookup: CDR1 SGHRS, CDR2 YFSETQ.

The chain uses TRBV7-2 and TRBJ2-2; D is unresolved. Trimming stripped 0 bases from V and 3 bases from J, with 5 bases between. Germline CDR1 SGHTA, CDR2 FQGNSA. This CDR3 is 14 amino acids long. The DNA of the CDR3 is TGTGCCAGCAGCTTAGCGTATGACACCGGGGAGCTGTTTTTT. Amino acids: CASSLAYDTGELFF.

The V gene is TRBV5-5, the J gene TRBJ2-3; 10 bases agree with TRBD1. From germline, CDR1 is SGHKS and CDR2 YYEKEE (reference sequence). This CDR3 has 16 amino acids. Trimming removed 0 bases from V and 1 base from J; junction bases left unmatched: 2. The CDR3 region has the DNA TGTGCCAGCAGCTTGGCCGGGACAGGGGGCACAGATACGCAGTATTTT. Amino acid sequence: CASSLAGTGGTDTQYF.

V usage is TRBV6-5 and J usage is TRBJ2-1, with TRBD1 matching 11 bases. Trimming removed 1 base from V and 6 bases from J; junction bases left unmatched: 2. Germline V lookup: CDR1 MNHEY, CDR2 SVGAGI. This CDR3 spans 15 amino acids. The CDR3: CASSYFGQGANEQFF. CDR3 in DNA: TGTGCCAGCAGTTACTTCGGACAGGGGGCCAATGAGCAGTTCTTC.

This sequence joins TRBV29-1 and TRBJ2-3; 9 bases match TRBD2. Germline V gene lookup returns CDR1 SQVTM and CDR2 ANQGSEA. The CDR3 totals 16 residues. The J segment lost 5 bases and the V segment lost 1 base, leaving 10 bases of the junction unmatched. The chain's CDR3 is CSVEVGSGSVGDTQYF. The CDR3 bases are TGCAGCGTTGAAGTGGGTAGCGGGAGTGTTGGAGATACGCAGTATTTT.

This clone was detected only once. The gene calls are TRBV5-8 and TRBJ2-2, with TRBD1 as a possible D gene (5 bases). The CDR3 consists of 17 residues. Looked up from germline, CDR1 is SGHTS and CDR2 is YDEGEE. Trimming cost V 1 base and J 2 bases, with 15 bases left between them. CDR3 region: CASSLRGIMANTGELFF. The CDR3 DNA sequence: TGTGCCAGCAGCTTGAGGGGCATTATGGCCAACACCGGGGAGCTGTTTTTT. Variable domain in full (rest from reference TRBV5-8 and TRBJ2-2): EAGVTQSPTHLIKTRGQQATLRCSPISGHTSVYWYQQALGLGLQFLLWYDEGEERNRGNFPPRFSGRQFPNYSSELNVNALELEDSALYLCASSLRGIMANTGELFFGEGSRLTVL.